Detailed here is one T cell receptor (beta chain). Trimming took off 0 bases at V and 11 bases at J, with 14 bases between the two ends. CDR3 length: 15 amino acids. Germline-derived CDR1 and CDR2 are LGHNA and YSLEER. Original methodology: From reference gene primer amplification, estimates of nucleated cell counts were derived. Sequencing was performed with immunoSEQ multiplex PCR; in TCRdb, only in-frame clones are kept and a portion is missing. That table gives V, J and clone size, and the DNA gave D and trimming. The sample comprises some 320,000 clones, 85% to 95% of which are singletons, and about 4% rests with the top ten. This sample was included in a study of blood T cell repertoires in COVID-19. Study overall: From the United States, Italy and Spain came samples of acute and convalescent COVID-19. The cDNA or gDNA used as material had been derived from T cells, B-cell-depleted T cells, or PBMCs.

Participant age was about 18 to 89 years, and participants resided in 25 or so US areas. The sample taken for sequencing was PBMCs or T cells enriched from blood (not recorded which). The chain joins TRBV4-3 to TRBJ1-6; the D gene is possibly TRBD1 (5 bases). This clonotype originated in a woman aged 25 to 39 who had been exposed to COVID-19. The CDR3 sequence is CASSQDQQGKTPLHF. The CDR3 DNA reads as TGCGCCAGCAGCCAAGATCAGCAGGGTAAGACACCCCTCCACTTT.